This paragraph reports one T cell receptor (beta chain). The sample originates from a study of blood T cell repertoires in COVID-19. Turning to the study itself: Samples representing acute and convalescent COVID-19 were sourced from the United States, Italy and Spain. In each case, the material was cDNA or gDNA derived from T cells, B-cell-depleted T cells, or PBMCs.

Measured with immunoSEQ multiplex PCR; TCRdb has only the in-frame clones, and not every one. The table includes 150,000 to 200,000 clones, roughly 89% detected once. This CDR3 comprises 13 residues. Trimming left V 5 bases short and J 4 bases short, with 11 bases between. Germline V gene sequence: CDR1 MGHDK, CDR2 SYGVNS. The rearrangement links TRBV25-1 to TRBJ1-1, with D perhaps TRBD1 (6 bases). This TCR was sampled from a human donor in a cohort sampled during active COVID-19. Specimen: peripheral blood. The CDR3 bases are TGTGCCAGCAGTCCCACAGGGTCCACTGAAGCTTTCTTT. Protein product: CASSPTGSTEAFF.